The entry below describes one T cell receptor (beta chain). The data are from a study of T cells expressing NK-cell markers. In the study overall: HCMV seropositivity marked seven of the eight sequenced donors; one was seronegative.

The CDR3 loop spans 14 amino acids. Germline values: CDR1 ENHRY, CDR2 SYGVKD. After re-calling the 5' RACE reads, TCRdb lists one entry per CDR3 protein, DNA absent. The listing contains 150,000 to 200,000 distinct CDR3 sequences. The chain recombines TRBV10-3 with TRBJ2-7; checking the TCRdb D call of TRBD1 is not possible without DNA. Specimen: blood T cells: a sorted CD56 or NKG2C T cell subset, CD4+ or CD8+ T cells, or bulk PBMC T cells (not recorded which). The clonotype was recovered from a woman aged 18 to 69 in good health. The CDR3 region is CAIGADRGDYEQYF.